The rows below give T cell receptor beta chains drawn from one sample of a study of T cell responses to AZD1222 COVID-19 vaccine. The protocol was immunoSEQ multiplex PCR, while the TCRdb copy is restricted to in-frame clones and leaves out a portion. This table has roughly 65,000 clones, 88% appearing once. The specimen comprised peripheral blood, sampled on day 0 of AZD1222 vaccination. These receptors were obtained from an adult in good health. The CDR3 runs from the conserved cysteine through the conserved F or W. Each record gives: J gene, D gene, CDR3 length, V gene, clone size, CDR3 DNA, CDR3 protein. The D gene is left open where the match is weak. Part of the rows lack a size; the others show once, few, many or a class for expanded clones.

J gene: TRBJ1-1; D gene: -; CDR3 length: 15; V gene: TRBV18; clone size: -; CDR3 DNA: TGTGCCAGCTCAGACCATCCGGGGGTGAACACTGAAGCTTTCTTT; CDR3 protein: CASSDHPGVNTEAFF
J gene: TRBJ1-2; D gene: -; CDR3 length: 16; V gene: TRBV25-1; clone size: -; CDR3 DNA: TGTGCCAGCAGTGAAAAAGGGCCCTCCCCAAACTATGGCTACACCTTC; CDR3 protein: CASSEKGPSPNYGYTF
J gene: TRBJ1-2; D gene: TRBD1; CDR3 length: 15; V gene: TRBV4-2; clone size: -; CDR3 DNA: TGTGCCAGCAGCCAAGCCATTACAGGGGACTATGGCTACACCTTC; CDR3 protein: CASSQAITGDYGYTF
J gene: TRBJ2-7; D gene: TRBD1; CDR3 length: 13; V gene: TRBV6-5; clone size: -; CDR3 DNA: TGTGCCAGCACCACAGGGGAAGGGGGCGAGCAGTACTTC; CDR3 protein: CASTTGEGGEQYF
J gene: TRBJ1-2; D gene: -; CDR3 length: 13; V gene: TRBV5-6; clone size: -; CDR3 DNA: TGTGCCAGCAGCCCTCCGGGCGGCTATGGCTACACCTTC; CDR3 protein: CASSPPGGYGYTF
J gene: TRBJ2-2; D gene: TRBD2; CDR3 length: 16; V gene: TRBV18; clone size: once; CDR3 DNA: TGTGCCAGCTCATTCCTAGCGGGAGTAAAGACCGGGGAGCTGTTTTTT; CDR3 protein: CASSFLAGVKTGELFF
J gene: TRBJ2-1; D gene: -; CDR3 length: 17; V gene: TRBV11-2; clone size: -; CDR3 DNA: TGTGCCAGCAGCTCCCAAAGTCTTCAGGGCTCCTACAATGAGCAGTTCTTC; CDR3 protein: CASSSQSLQGSYNEQFF
J gene: TRBJ1-1; D gene: -; CDR3 length: 14; V gene: TRBV9; clone size: -; CDR3 DNA: TGTGCCAGCAGCGTTGAGGGGGGGAACACTGAAGCTTTCTTT; CDR3 protein: CASSVEGGNTEAFF
J gene: TRBJ1-2; D gene: -; CDR3 length: 14; V gene: TRBV6-1; clone size: -; CDR3 DNA: TGTGCCAGCAGTGAACAGGGGAAACGGTATGGCTACACCTTC; CDR3 protein: CASSEQGKRYGYTF
J gene: TRBJ2-1; D gene: -; CDR3 length: 12; V gene: TRBV2; clone size: -; CDR3 DNA: TGTGCCAGCAGTGAACAGTTCAATGAGCAGTTCTTC; CDR3 protein: CASSEQFNEQFF
J gene: TRBJ1-1; D gene: -; CDR3 length: 13; V gene: TRBV11-2; clone size: -; CDR3 DNA: TGTGCCAGCAGCCCGAATCAGGGAACACCAGCTTTCTTT; CDR3 protein: CASSPNQGTPAFF
J gene: TRBJ2-7; D gene: TRBD2; CDR3 length: 15; V gene: TRBV27; clone size: -; CDR3 DNA: TGTGCCAGCAGTTACCTAGCGGGAGGATCCTACGAGCAGTACTTC; CDR3 protein: CASSYLAGGSYEQYF
J gene: TRBJ2-1; D gene: -; CDR3 length: 11; V gene: TRBV20-1; clone size: once; CDR3 DNA: TGCAGTGCTAGCTTTGGAAATGAGCAGTTCTTC; CDR3 protein: CSASFGNEQFF
J gene: TRBJ1-6; D gene: -; CDR3 length: 16; V gene: TRBV7-2; clone size: -; CDR3 DNA: TGTGCCAGCAGCGAGCGCACAGGGAATTATAATTCACCCCTCCACTTT; CDR3 protein: CASSERTGNYNSPLHF
J gene: TRBJ2-2; D gene: TRBD1; CDR3 length: 15; V gene: TRBV6-1; clone size: -; CDR3 DNA: TGTGCCAGCAGTGAAGGGACAGGGGGAACCGGGGAGCTGTTTTTT; CDR3 protein: CASSEGTGGTGELFF
J gene: TRBJ1-4; D gene: -; CDR3 length: 16; V gene: TRBV3-1/TRBV3-2; clone size: -; CDR3 DNA: TGTGCCAGCAGCCCCCACAGTGGCGCAACTAATGAAAAACTGTTTTTT; CDR3 protein: CASSPHSGATNEKLFF
J gene: TRBJ1-2; D gene: -; CDR3 length: 13; V gene: TRBV12-3/TRBV12-4; clone size: -; CDR3 DNA: TGTGCCAGCAGTCCGCAGGGAATGCATGGCTACACCTTC; CDR3 protein: CASSPQGMHGYTF
J gene: TRBJ1-5; D gene: -; CDR3 length: 13; V gene: TRBV5-5; clone size: -; CDR3 DNA: TGTGCCAGCAGCTGGCGAGGGGGTCAGCCCCAGCATTTT; CDR3 protein: CASSWRGGQPQHF
J gene: TRBJ2-7; D gene: TRBD2; CDR3 length: 15; V gene: TRBV28; clone size: -; CDR3 DNA: TGTGCCAGCACCCCGGGAGGGGAGGGTCCCTACGAGCAGTACTTC; CDR3 protein: CASTPGGEGPYEQYF
J gene: TRBJ1-3; D gene: -; CDR3 length: 14; V gene: TRBV2; clone size: -; CDR3 DNA: TGTGCCAGCAGAGAGACATTCTCTGGAAACACCATATATTTT; CDR3 protein: CASRETFSGNTIYF
J gene: TRBJ2-3; D gene: TRBD1; CDR3 length: 15; V gene: TRBV7-8; clone size: -; CDR3 DNA: TGTGCCAGCAGCCAGGGACAGGGGCTCATTAATACGCAGTATTTT; CDR3 protein: CASSQGQGLINTQYF
J gene: TRBJ1-1; D gene: -; CDR3 length: 12; V gene: TRBV7-2; clone size: -; CDR3 DNA: TGTGCCAGCAGCTTAGGCAGGGCTGTAGCTTTCTTT; CDR3 protein: CASSLGRAVAFF
J gene: TRBJ1-1; D gene: -; CDR3 length: 14; V gene: TRBV3-1/TRBV3-2; clone size: once; CDR3 DNA: TGTGCCAGCAGCCCAGAGGCTATGAACACTGAAGCTTTCTTT; CDR3 protein: CASSPEAMNTEAFF
J gene: TRBJ1-5; D gene: TRBD1; CDR3 length: 15; V gene: TRBV6-5; clone size: -; CDR3 DNA: TGTGCCAGCAGGCCCCCAGGGGGTGGCAATCAGCCCCAGCATTTT; CDR3 protein: CASRPPGGGNQPQHF
J gene: TRBJ2-1; D gene: -; CDR3 length: 13; V gene: TRBV14; clone size: once; CDR3 DNA: TGTGCCAGCAGCCGAAGGGGCTACAATGAGCAGTTCTTC; CDR3 protein: CASSRRGYNEQFF
J gene: TRBJ1-6; D gene: -; CDR3 length: 13; V gene: TRBV5-6; clone size: few; CDR3 DNA: TGTGCCAGCAGCTTGGGTTATAATTCACCCCTCCACTTT; CDR3 protein: CASSLGYNSPLHF
J gene: TRBJ1-6; D gene: -; CDR3 length: 14; V gene: TRBV11-2; clone size: -; CDR3 DNA: TGTGCCAGCAGGAAGGGGTCGGTGAATTCACCCCTCCACTTT; CDR3 protein: CASRKGSVNSPLHF
J gene: TRBJ1-1; D gene: TRBD1; CDR3 length: 18; V gene: TRBV5-1; clone size: -; CDR3 DNA: TGCGCCAGCAGCTCGGGATACCGGGACAGGGGAGAGAGCACTGAAGCTTTCTTT; CDR3 protein: CASSSGYRDRGESTEAFF
J gene: TRBJ2-1; D gene: TRBD2; CDR3 length: 15; V gene: TRBV9; clone size: -; CDR3 DNA: TGTGCCAGCAGCTATAGCGGGAGGGCCGGCAATGAGCAGTTCTTC; CDR3 protein: CASSYSGRAGNEQFF
J gene: TRBJ1-2; D gene: TRBD1; CDR3 length: 15; V gene: TRBV15; clone size: -; CDR3 DNA: TGTGCCACCAGCAGTCTGGACAGGGGCCTTCGGGGCTACACCTTC; CDR3 protein: CATSSLDRGLRGYTF
J gene: TRBJ2-2; D gene: -; CDR3 length: 15; V gene: TRBV28; clone size: -; CDR3 DNA: TGTGCCAGCAGTTCTCCGACAGTCAAGACCGGGGAGCTGTTTTTT; CDR3 protein: CASSSPTVKTGELFF
J gene: TRBJ2-5; D gene: -; CDR3 length: 13; V gene: TRBV30; clone size: -; CDR3 DNA: TGTGCCTGGAACCGCAACACCCAAGAGACCCAGTACTTC; CDR3 protein: CAWNRNTQETQYF
J gene: TRBJ1-4; D gene: -; CDR3 length: 13; V gene: TRBV27; clone size: -; CDR3 DNA: TGTGCCAGCAGTTTTCGACATACAGCCCAACTGTTTTTT; CDR3 protein: CASSFRHTAQLFF
J gene: TRBJ2-1; D gene: TRBD2; CDR3 length: 18; V gene: TRBV14; clone size: -; CDR3 DNA: TGTGCCAGCAGCCAAGATCTTTTGGCTAGCGGGGTTTACAATGAGCAGTTCTTC; CDR3 protein: CASSQDLLASGVYNEQFF
J gene: TRBJ1-5; D gene: -; CDR3 length: 15; V gene: TRBV2; clone size: once; CDR3 DNA: TGTGCCAGCACCCAGGATGCAGCCTTAAATCAGCCCCAGCATTTT; CDR3 protein: CASTQDAALNQPQHF
J gene: TRBJ1-1; D gene: -; CDR3 length: 15; V gene: TRBV11-2; clone size: -; CDR3 DNA: TGTGCCAGCAGCCCCCACGAGGCCCTGAACACTGAAGCTTTCTTT; CDR3 protein: CASSPHEALNTEAFF
J gene: TRBJ2-3; D gene: -; CDR3 length: 15; V gene: TRBV3-1/TRBV3-2; clone size: once; CDR3 DNA: TGTGCCAGCAGCCAAGGTCGGGGTCCGGAAGTTACGCAGTATTTT; CDR3 protein: CASSQGRGPEVTQYF
J gene: TRBJ2-7; D gene: -; CDR3 length: 14; V gene: TRBV19; clone size: few; CDR3 DNA: TGTGCCAGTAGACAGGGCGGAGGCTCCTACGAGCAGTACTTC; CDR3 protein: CASRQGGGSYEQYF
J gene: TRBJ1-2; D gene: -; CDR3 length: 16; V gene: TRBV23-1; clone size: once; CDR3 DNA: TGCGCCAGCAGTCACCATGGTGAGGTTTCTCGATATGGCTACACCTTC; CDR3 protein: CASSHHGEVSRYGYTF
J gene: TRBJ1-5; D gene: -; CDR3 length: 14; V gene: TRBV6-1; clone size: few; CDR3 DNA: TGTGCCAGCAGTGAATTGGCCCCTAATCAGCCCCAGCATTTT; CDR3 protein: CASSELAPNQPQHF
J gene: TRBJ2-5; D gene: TRBD1; CDR3 length: 14; V gene: TRBV4-1; clone size: -; CDR3 DNA: TGCGCCAGCAGCCTCTTGGACAGGCTGGAGACCCAGTACTTC; CDR3 protein: CASSLLDRLETQYF
J gene: TRBJ1-2; D gene: -; CDR3 length: 16; V gene: TRBV30; clone size: -; CDR3 DNA: TGTGCCTGGAGTGTAACTCTTGTGGGTTCTAACTATGGCTACACCTTC; CDR3 protein: CAWSVTLVGSNYGYTF
J gene: TRBJ1-5; D gene: -; CDR3 length: 15; V gene: TRBV6-2/TRBV6-3; clone size: -; CDR3 DNA: TGTGCCAGCAGCCCCGTTCGTCATAGCAATCAGCCCCAGCATTTT; CDR3 protein: CASSPVRHSNQPQHF
J gene: TRBJ2-1; D gene: TRBD2; CDR3 length: 15; V gene: TRBV10-2; clone size: -; CDR3 DNA: TGCGCCAGCAGCGATGGGACTAGCGGGAATCATGAGCAGTTCTTC; CDR3 protein: CASSDGTSGNHEQFF
J gene: TRBJ2-1; D gene: -; CDR3 length: 14; V gene: TRBV5-1; clone size: -; CDR3 DNA: TGCGCCAGCAGCTTCGGGGCTTCCTACAATGAGCAGTTCTTC; CDR3 protein: CASSFGASYNEQFF
J gene: TRBJ2-5; D gene: TRBD1; CDR3 length: 16; V gene: TRBV13; clone size: once; CDR3 DNA: TGTGCCAGCAGCTTATGGGGCAGGGGGAGTCAAGAGACCCAGTACTTC; CDR3 protein: CASSLWGRGSQETQYF
J gene: TRBJ1-5; D gene: -; CDR3 length: 14; V gene: TRBV2; clone size: -; CDR3 DNA: TGTGCCAGCACGGAGAGTGGGAGGTATCAGCCCCAGCATTTT; CDR3 protein: CASTESGRYQPQHF
J gene: TRBJ2-5; D gene: -; CDR3 length: 12; V gene: TRBV2; clone size: -; CDR3 DNA: TGTGCCAGCATGACCAGGGGCGAGACCCAGTACTTC; CDR3 protein: CASMTRGETQYF
J gene: TRBJ2-7; D gene: -; CDR3 length: 11; V gene: TRBV24-1; clone size: -; CDR3 DNA: TGTGCCACCAGTGCGGGCTACGAGCAGTACTTC; CDR3 protein: CATSAGYEQYF
J gene: TRBJ2-2; D gene: -; CDR3 length: 15; V gene: TRBV7-2; clone size: -; CDR3 DNA: TGTGCCAGCAGCTTTTCCAGTCCCAACACCGGGGAGCTGTTTTTT; CDR3 protein: CASSFSSPNTGELFF
J gene: TRBJ2-2; D gene: TRBD2; CDR3 length: 15; V gene: TRBV13; clone size: -; CDR3 DNA: TGTGCCAGCAGCCGAGCGGGAGCGAACACCGGGGAGCTGTTTTTT; CDR3 protein: CASSRAGANTGELFF
J gene: TRBJ2-6; D gene: TRBD2; CDR3 length: 18; V gene: TRBV7-3; clone size: -; CDR3 DNA: TGTGCCAGCAGCTTAACTGGACTAGCGGGAGCTGGGGCCAACGTCCTGACTTTC; CDR3 protein: CASSLTGLAGAGANVLTF